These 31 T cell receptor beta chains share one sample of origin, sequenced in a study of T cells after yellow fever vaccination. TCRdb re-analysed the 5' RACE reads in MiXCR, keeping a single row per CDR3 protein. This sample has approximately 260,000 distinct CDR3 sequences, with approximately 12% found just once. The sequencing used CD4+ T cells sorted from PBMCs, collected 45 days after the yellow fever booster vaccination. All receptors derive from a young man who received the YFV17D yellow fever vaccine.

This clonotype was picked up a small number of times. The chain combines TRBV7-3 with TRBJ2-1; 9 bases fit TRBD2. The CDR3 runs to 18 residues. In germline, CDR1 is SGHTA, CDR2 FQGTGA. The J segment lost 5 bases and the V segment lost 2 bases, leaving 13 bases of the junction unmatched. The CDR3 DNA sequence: TGTGCCAGCAGCTTACGGGGGCCTGGGGCTAGCGGGAACAATGAGCAGTTCTTC. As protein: CASSLRGPGASGNNEQFF.

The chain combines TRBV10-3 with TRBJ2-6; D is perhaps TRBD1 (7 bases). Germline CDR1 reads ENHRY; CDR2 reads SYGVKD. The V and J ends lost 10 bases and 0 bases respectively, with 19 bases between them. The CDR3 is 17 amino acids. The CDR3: CATGAGTVTSGANVLTF. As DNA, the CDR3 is TGTGCCACGGGGGCCGGGACAGTCACCTCTGGGGCCAACGTCCTGACTTTC.

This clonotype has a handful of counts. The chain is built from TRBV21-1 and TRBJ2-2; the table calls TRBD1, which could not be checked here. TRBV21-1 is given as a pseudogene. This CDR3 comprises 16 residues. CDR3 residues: CASTPRGPLNTGELFF. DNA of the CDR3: TGTGCCAGCACCCCCAGGGGGCCTTTGAACACCGGGGAGCTGTTTTTT.

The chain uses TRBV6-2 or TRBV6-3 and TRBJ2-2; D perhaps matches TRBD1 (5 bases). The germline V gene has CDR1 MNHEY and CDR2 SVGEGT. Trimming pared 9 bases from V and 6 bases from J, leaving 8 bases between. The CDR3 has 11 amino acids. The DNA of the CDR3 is TGTGCCAGTAAGACAGCCGGGGAGCTGTTTTTT. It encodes CASKTAGELFF.

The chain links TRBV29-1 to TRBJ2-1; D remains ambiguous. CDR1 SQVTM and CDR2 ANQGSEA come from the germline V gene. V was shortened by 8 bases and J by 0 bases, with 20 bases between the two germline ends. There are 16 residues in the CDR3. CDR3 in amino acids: CSRRARRLCSYNEQFF. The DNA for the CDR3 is TGCAGCAGAAGGGCCAGACGACTTTGCTCCTACAATGAGCAGTTCTTC.

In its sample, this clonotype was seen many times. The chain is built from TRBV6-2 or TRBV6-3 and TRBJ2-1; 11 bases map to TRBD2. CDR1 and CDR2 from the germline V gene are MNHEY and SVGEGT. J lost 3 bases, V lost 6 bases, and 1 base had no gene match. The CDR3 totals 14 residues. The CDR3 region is CASRGLAGYNEQFF. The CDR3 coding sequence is TGTGCCAGCAGAGGACTAGCGGGCTACAATGAGCAGTTCTTC.

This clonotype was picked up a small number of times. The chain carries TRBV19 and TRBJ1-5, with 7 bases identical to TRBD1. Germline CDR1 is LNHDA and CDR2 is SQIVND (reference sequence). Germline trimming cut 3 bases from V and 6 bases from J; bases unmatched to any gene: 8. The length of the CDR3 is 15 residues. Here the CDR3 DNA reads TGTGCCAGTAGTATTTCCGGACAGGCGGGTCAGCCCCAGCATTTT. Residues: CASSISGQAGQPQHF.

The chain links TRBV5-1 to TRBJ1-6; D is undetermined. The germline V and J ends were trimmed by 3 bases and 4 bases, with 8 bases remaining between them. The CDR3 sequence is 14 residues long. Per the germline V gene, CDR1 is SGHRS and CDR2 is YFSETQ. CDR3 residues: CASSSALYNSPLHF. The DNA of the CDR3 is TGCGCCAGCAGCTCCGCCCTTTATAATTCACCCCTCCACTTT.

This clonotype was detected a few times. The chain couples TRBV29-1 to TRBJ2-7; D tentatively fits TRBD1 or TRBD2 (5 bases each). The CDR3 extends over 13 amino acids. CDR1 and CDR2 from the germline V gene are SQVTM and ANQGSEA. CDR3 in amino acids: CGIRQSGDYEQYF. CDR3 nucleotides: TGCGGAATACGACAGTCCGGGGATTACGAGCAGTACTTC.

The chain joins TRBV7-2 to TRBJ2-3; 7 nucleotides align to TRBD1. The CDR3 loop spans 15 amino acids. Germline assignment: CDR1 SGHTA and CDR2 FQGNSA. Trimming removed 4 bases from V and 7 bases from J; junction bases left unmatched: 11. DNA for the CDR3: TGTGCCAGCAGCTCTAGAGGGGGCCCGGGATATACGCAGTATTTT. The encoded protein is CASSSRGGPGYTQYF.

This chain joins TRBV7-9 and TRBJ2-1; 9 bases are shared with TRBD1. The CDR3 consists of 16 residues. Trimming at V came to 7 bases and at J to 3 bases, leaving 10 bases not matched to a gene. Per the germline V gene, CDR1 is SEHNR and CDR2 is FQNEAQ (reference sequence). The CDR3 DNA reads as TGTGCCAGCACCCAAGGGGGGGGACAGGGCTACAATGAGCAGTTCTTC. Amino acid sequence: CASTQGGGQGYNEQFF.

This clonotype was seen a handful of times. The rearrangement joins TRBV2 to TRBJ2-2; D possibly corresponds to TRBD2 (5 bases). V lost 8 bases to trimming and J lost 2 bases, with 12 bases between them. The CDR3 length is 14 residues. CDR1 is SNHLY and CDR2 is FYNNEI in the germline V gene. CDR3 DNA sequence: TGTGCCAGCCAGAGCGGAGCTAACACCGGGGAGCTGTTTTTT. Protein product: CASQSGANTGELFF.

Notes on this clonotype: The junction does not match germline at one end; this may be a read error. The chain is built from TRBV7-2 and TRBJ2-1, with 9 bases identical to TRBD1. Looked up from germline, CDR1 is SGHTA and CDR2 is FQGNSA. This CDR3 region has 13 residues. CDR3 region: CASSWLRDRERFF. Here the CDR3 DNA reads TGTGCCAGCAGCTGGCTAAGGGACAGGGAGCGGTTCTTC.

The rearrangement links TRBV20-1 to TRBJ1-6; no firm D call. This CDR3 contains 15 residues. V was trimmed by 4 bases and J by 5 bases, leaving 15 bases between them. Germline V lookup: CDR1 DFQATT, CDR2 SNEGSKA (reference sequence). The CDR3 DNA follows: TGCAGTGCTACACGTGGTGGGTCCCATAATTCACCCCTCCACTTT. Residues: CSATRGGSHNSPLHF.

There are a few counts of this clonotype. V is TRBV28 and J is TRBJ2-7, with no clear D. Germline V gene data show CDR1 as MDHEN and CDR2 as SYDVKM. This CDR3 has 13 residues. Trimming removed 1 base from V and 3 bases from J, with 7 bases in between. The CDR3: CASSLSAIYEQYF. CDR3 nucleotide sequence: TGTGCCAGCAGTTTATCGGCCATCTACGAGCAGTACTTC.

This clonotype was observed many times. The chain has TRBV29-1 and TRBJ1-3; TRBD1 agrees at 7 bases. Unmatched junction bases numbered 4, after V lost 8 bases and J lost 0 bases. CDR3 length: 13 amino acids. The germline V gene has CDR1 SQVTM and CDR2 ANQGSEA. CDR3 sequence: CSYNRGSGNTIYF. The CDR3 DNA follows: TGCAGCTACAACAGGGGCTCTGGAAACACCATATATTTT. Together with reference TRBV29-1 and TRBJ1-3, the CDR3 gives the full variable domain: SAVISQKPSRDICQRGTSLTIQCQVDSQVTMMFWYRQQPGQSLTLIATANQGSEATYESGFVIDKFPISRPNLTFSTLTVSNMSPEDSSIYLCSYNRGSGNTIYFGEGSWLTVV.

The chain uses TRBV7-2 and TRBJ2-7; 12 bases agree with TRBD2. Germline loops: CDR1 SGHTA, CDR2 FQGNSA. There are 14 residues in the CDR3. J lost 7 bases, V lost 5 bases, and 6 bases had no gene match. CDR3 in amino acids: CASSRTSGEYEQYF. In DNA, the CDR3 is TGTGCCAGCAGCCGGACTAGCGGGGAATATGAGCAGTACTTC.

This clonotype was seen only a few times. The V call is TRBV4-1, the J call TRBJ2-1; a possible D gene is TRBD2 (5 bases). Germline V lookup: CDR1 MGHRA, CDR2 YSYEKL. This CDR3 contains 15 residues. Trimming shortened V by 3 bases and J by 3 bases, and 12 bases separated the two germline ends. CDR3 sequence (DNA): TGCGCCAGCAGCCACGGACCGGGGATCTACAATGAGCAGTTCTTC. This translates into CASSHGPGIYNEQFF.

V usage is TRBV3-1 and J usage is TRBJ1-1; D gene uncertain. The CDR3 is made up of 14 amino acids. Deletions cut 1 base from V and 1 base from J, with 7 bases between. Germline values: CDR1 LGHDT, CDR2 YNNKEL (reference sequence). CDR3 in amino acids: CASSQVWGNTEAFF. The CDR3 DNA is TGTGCCAGCAGCCAAGTTTGGGGGAACACTGAAGCTTTCTTT.

The CDR3 is CASSQDRAGIGGYTF. Written as DNA, the CDR3 is TGCGCCAGCAGCCAAGATCGGGCAGGGATAGGCGGCTACACCTTC. This chain joins TRBV4-3 and TRBJ1-2, with D perhaps matching TRBD1 (5 bases). V lost 0 bases, J lost 8 bases, and 16 bases lay in between. Germline V gene lookup returns CDR1 LGHNA and CDR2 YSLEER. This CDR3 contains 15 residues.

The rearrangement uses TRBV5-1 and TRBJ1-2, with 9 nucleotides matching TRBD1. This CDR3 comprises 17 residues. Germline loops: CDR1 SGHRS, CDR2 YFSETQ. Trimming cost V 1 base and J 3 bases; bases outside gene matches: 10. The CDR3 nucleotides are TGCGCCAGCAGCTTGAGGATTTCGCGGACAGGGGACTATGGCTACACCTTC. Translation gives CASSLRISRTGDYGYTF. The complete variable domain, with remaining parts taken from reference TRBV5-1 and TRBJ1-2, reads KAGVTQTPRYLIKTRGQQVTLSCSPISGHRSVSWYQQTPGQGLQFLFEYFSETQRNKGNFPGRFSGRQFSNSRSEMNVSTLELGDSALYLCASSLRISRTGDYGYTFGSGTRLTVV.

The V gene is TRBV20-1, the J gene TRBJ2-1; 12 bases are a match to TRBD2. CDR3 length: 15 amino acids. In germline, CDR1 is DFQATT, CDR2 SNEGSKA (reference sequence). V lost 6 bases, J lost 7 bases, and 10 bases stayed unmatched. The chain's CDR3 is CSAAGLAGLDNEQFF. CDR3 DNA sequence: TGCAGTGCGGCGGGACTAGCGGGCTTGGATAATGAGCAGTTCTTC.

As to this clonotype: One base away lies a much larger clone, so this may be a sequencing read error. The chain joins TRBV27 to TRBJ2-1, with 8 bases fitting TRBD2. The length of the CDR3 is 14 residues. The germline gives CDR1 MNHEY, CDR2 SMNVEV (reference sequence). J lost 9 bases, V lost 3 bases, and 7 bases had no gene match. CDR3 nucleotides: TGTGCCAGCAGTTTGCTAGCGGGTAGCATTGAGCAGTTCTTC. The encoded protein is CASSLLAGSIEQFF.

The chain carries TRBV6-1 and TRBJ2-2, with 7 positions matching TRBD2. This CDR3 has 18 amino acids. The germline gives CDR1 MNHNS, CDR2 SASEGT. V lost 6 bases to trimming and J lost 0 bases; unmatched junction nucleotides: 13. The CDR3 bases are TGTGCCAGCAGACCCCCGACCGGGAGGACCGCGAACACCGGGGAGCTGTTTTTT. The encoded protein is CASRPPTGRTANTGELFF.

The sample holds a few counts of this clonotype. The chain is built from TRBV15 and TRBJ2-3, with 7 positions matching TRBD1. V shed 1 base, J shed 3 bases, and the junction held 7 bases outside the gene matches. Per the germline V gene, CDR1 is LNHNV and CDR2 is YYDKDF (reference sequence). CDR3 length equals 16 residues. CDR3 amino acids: CATSRVEKGATDTQYF. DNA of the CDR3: TGTGCCACCAGCAGAGTTGAGAAGGGGGCGACAGATACGCAGTATTTT. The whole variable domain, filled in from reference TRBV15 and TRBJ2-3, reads DAMVIQNPRYQVTQFGKPVTLSCSQTLNHNVMYWYQQKSSQAPKLLFHYYDKDFNNEADTPDNFQSRRPNTSFCFLDIRSPGLGDTAMYLCATSRVEKGATDTQYFGPGTRLTVL.

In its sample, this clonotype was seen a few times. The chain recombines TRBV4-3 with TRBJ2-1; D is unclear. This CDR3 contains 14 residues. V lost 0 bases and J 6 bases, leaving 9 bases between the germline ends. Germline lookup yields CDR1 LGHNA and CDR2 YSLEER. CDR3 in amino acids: CASSQDLKINEQFF. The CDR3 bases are TGCGCCAGCAGCCAAGATCTAAAAATCAATGAGCAGTTCTTC.

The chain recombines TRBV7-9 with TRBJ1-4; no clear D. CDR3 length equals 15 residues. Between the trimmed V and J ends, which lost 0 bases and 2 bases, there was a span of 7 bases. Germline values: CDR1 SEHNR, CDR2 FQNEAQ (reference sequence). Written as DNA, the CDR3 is TGTGCCAGCAGCTTAGCGGAGGTTACTAATGAAAAACTGTTTTTT. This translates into CASSLAEVTNEKLFF. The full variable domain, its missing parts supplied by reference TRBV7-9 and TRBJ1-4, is DTGVSQNPRHKITKRGQNVTFRCDPISEHNRLYWYRQTLGQGPEFLTYFQNEAQLEKSRLLSDRFSAERPKGSFSTLEIQRTEQGDSAMYLCASSLAEVTNEKLFFGSGTQLSVL.

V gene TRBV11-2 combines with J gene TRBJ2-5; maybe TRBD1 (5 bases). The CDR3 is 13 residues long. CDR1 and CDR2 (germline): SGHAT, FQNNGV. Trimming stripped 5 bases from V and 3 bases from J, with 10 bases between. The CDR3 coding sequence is TGTGCCAGCAGCCAGGACACCGAAGAGACCCAGTACTTC. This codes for CASSQDTEETQYF.

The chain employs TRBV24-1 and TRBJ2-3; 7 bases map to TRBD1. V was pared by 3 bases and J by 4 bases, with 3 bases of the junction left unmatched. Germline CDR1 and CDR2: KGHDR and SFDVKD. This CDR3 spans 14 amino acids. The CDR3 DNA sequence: TGTGCCACCAGTGATCAAGGGGGCCCAGATACGCAGTATTTT. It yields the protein CATSDQGGPDTQYF.

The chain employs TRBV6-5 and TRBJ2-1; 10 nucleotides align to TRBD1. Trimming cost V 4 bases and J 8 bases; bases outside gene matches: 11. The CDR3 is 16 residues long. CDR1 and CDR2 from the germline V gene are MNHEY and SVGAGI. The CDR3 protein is CASSWSPGQGSDEQFF. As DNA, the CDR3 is TGTGCCAGCAGTTGGTCTCCGGGACAGGGGAGCGATGAGCAGTTCTTC.

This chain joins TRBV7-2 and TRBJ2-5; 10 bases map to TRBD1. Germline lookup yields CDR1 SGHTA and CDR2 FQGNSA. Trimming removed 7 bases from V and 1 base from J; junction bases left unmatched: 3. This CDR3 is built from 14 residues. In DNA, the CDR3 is TGTGCCAGCAAGCGGGACAGGGGCCAAGAGACCCAGTACTTC. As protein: CASKRDRGQETQYF.